Below are 20 T cell receptor beta chains sequenced from a single sample in a study of circulating CD8 cells and anti-PD-1 response in melanoma. The QIAseq Immune Repertoire TCR panel built the libraries from around 15 ng of total RNA. TCRdb re-analysed the reads in MiXCR, keeping a single row per CDR3 protein. The sample has 280 or so distinct CDR3 sequences; about 10% are singletons. Live CD3+CD8+TCRalphabeta+ cells were sorted into four subsets by PD-1 and/or TIGIT. The starting material was CD8+ T cells from PBMCs, obtained at baseline or after one month of anti-PD-1 therapy (not recorded which). Receptor source: a human donor with melanoma.

This clonotype qualifies as large (0.1 to 1%). This chain joins TRBV10-3 and TRBJ2-5; D possibly uses TRBD1 or TRBD2 (6 bases each). V was trimmed by 3 bases and J by 5 bases, leaving 16 bases between them. Germline CDR1 is ENHRY and CDR2 is SYGVKD. The CDR3 contains 15 residues. The CDR3 region has the DNA TGTGCCATCAGTGATCCCGGGGGCCTCGGTGAGACCCAGTACTTC. Residues: CAISDPGGLGETQYF.

By proportion, this clonotype is medium-sized (0.01 to 0.1%). The chain joins TRBV6-6 to TRBJ1-2, with a weak D call TRBD1 (5 bases). The germline gives CDR1 MNHNY, CDR2 SVGAGI (reference sequence). Trimming pared 7 bases from V and 3 bases from J, leaving 9 bases between. The CDR3 is 12 residues long. This CDR3 reads CASTDSDYGYTF. CDR3 nucleotides: TGTGCCAGCACCGACAGTGACTATGGCTACACCTTC.

This clonotype was counted a few times. This rearrangement joins TRBV25-1 to TRBJ2-7; D is ambiguous. The ends were cut back, 1 base at V and 9 bases at J, with 10 bases in the middle. The CDR3 is 12 residues long. Germline V gene data show CDR1 as MGHDK and CDR2 as SYGVNS. CDR3: CASSELGRSQYF. The CDR3 nucleotides read TGTGCCAGCAGTGAATTAGGGCGGTCGCAGTACTTC.

Judged by abundance, this clonotype is large. The rearrangement links TRBV27 to TRBJ1-1; perhaps TRBD1 as D (5 bases). The germline V gene has CDR1 MNHEY and CDR2 SMNVEV (reference sequence). The CDR3 is 14 residues long. V was pared by 6 bases and J by 1 base, with 12 bases between. Here the CDR3 reads CASSYGGPNTEAFF. For the CDR3, the DNA is TGTGCCAGCAGCTACGGGGGACCGAACACTGAAGCTTTCTTT.

This chain connects TRBV5-6 to TRBJ2-7; no clear D. The CDR3 is made up of 15 amino acids. Trimming stripped 1 base from V and 2 bases from J, with 13 bases between. Germline V gives CDR1 SGHDT, CDR2 YYEEEE. The CDR3 sequence is CASSLSHVVAYEQYF. As DNA, the CDR3 is TGTGCCAGCAGCTTGTCCCATGTGGTAGCCTACGAGCAGTACTTC.

Only a few counts were recorded for this clonotype. A much larger clone differs by one base, so this may be a read error. This chain links TRBV19 with TRBJ1-1, with unresolved D. The CDR3 contains 8 residues. Germline V CDR1 and CDR2: LNHDA, SQIVND (reference sequence). The CDR3 region is CAGQRASF. Here the CDR3 DNA reads TGTGCCGGCCAGAGAGCTTCCTTT.

Within the sample, this clonotype is medium-sized (0.01 to 0.1%). The chain carries TRBV19 and TRBJ1-3; maybe TRBD1 (5 bases). The CDR3 length is 15 residues. Germline values: CDR1 LNHDA, CDR2 SQIVND (reference sequence). V lost 6 bases and J lost 0, with 12 bases in between. DNA for the CDR3: TGTGCCAGTAGATACCGGGACCACTCTGGAAACACCATATATTTT. Protein: CASRYRDHSGNTIYF.

This clonotype is large by share. This chain links TRBV7-2 with TRBJ2-2; D unresolved. V lost 5 bases, J lost 5 bases, and 3 bases lay in between. The germline V gene encodes CDR1 SGHTA and CDR2 FQGNSA. The CDR3 contains 11 residues. The CDR3 spells CASSPTGELFF. CDR3 in DNA: TGTGCCAGCAGCCCAACCGGGGAGCTGTTTTTT.

Within the sample, this clonotype is medium-sized. V and J are TRBV30 and TRBJ2-7, with D maybe TRBD1 (6 bases). Trimming took 2 bases from V and 3 from J, leaving 8 bases between them. The CDR3 spans 12 residues. Germline values: CDR1 GTSNPN, CDR2 SVGIG (reference sequence). The CDR3 sequence: CAWSQGHYEQYF. CDR3 sequence (DNA): TGTGCCTGGAGTCAGGGACACTACGAGCAGTACTTC.

Sample share makes this clonotype large. This sequence joins TRBV7-2 and TRBJ1-6; D is ambiguous. The ends were cut back, 5 bases at V and 10 bases at J, with 12 bases in the middle. The germline V gene encodes CDR1 SGHTA and CDR2 FQGNSA. The CDR3 extends over 13 amino acids. This chain's CDR3 is CASSPGEASPLHF. For the CDR3, the DNA is TGTGCCAGCAGCCCCGGTGAAGCCTCACCCCTCCACTTT.

This clonotype is large in the sample. The gene calls are TRBV2 and TRBJ1-2; unclear D gene. Germline CDR1 SNHLY, CDR2 FYNNEI. V was cut by 3 bases and J by 3 bases, with 8 bases left in between. The CDR3 sequence is 13 residues long. The CDR3, as DNA: TGTGCCAGCAGTGATACTACAGACTATGGCTACACCTTC. Its translation is CASSDTTDYGYTF.

This clonotype is termed medium-sized. This rearrangement joins TRBV30 to TRBJ1-6; D remains ambiguous. The CDR3 covers 14 residues. The germline V gene encodes CDR1 GTSNPN and CDR2 SVGIG (reference sequence). With 4 bases removed from V and 7 bases from J, the gap between germline ends came to 14 bases. CDR3 nucleotide sequence: TGTGCCTGGAACCCGGGGTGGCGGAATTCACCCCTCCACTTT. Its translation: CAWNPGWRNSPLHF.

This clonotype is large by share. The chain is built from TRBV27 and TRBJ2-7; 9 nucleotides match TRBD2. Per germline, CDR1 MNHEY and CDR2 SMNVEV (reference sequence). Losses at the gene ends were 5 bases for V and 3 bases for J; bases not matched to a gene: 8. CDR3 size: 15 residues. CDR3 bases: TGTGCCAGCAGTCTGGGACTAGCACCCCTCTACGAGCAGTACTTC. Protein sequence: CASSLGLAPLYEQYF.

Relative to its sample, this clonotype is hyperexpanded. V gene TRBV7-3 combines with J gene TRBJ2-3; 11 bases are shared with TRBD2. Germline CDR1 SGHTA, CDR2 FQGTGA. The CDR3 length is 15 residues. Trimming took 0 bases from V and 6 from J; bases not matched to a gene: 2. CDR3 residues: CASSLTPSGGDTQYF. The DNA of the CDR3 is TGTGCCAGCAGCTTAACCCCTAGCGGGGGGGATACGCAGTATTTT.

By frequency in the sample, this clonotype is large. This CDR3 reads CASSYSIGEAFF. DNA for the CDR3: TGTGCCAGCAGTTACTCGATCGGAGAAGCTTTCTTT. The gene calls are TRBV6-2 or TRBV6-3 and TRBJ1-1; D uncertain. The CDR3 has 12 residues. CDR1 is MNHEY and CDR2 is SVGEGT in the germline V gene. V was shortened by 0 bases and J by 8 bases, with 7 bases between the two germline ends.

This clonotype is medium-sized. The V gene is TRBV12-3 or TRBV12-4, the J gene TRBJ1-2, with D maybe TRBD1 (5 bases). This CDR3 is 13 amino acids long. V was cut by 3 bases and J by 3 bases, with 8 bases left in between. The CDR3 here is CASSLSGDYGYTF. The CDR3 region has the DNA TGTGCCAGCAGTTTGTCGGGGGACTATGGCTACACCTTC.

The V gene is TRBV9, the J gene TRBJ2-1; D is perhaps TRBD2 (5 bases). Germline loops: CDR1 SGDLS, CDR2 YYNGEE. V shed 0 bases and J shed 4 bases, with 11 bases lying between them. CDR3 length: 15 residues. CDR3 residues: CASSVELGGYNEQFF. CDR3 nucleotides: TGTGCCAGCAGCGTAGAACTAGGTGGATACAATGAGCAGTTCTTC. Full variable domain (outside the CDR3, taken from reference TRBV9 and TRBJ2-1): DSGVTQTPKHLITATGQRVTLRCSPRSGDLSVYWYQQSLDQGLQFLIQYYNGEERAKGNILERFSAQQFPDLHSELNLSSLELGDSALYFCASSVELGGYNEQFFGPGTRLTVL.

This clonotype is categorized as medium-sized. The chain is built from TRBV7-2 and TRBJ2-7, with 8 bases that match TRBD1. The CDR3 is made up of 15 amino acids. Looked up from germline, CDR1 is SGHTA and CDR2 is FQGNSA. Trimming removed 5 bases from V and 1 base from J; junction bases left unmatched: 7. The CDR3 DNA reads as TGTGCCAGCAGCCGAGGACAGGGCACATCCTACGAGCAGTACTTC. Protein sequence: CASSRGQGTSYEQYF.

As concerns this clonotype: This is likely an artifact of a read error, given a far larger clone one base away. The conserved phenylalanine or tryptophan normally closing the CDR3 is absent here, so this likely arose from a read error. The chain employs TRBV7-2 and TRBJ2-4; no firm D call. V lost 5 bases to trimming and J lost 6 bases, with 8 bases between them. Germline V gives CDR1 SGHTA, CDR2 FQGNSA. The CDR3 is 12 amino acids. The CDR3 DNA reads TGTGCCAGCAGCGCAGAGCGAAACATTCAGTACTCC. Its protein product is CASSAERNIQYS.

The chain has TRBV19 and TRBJ2-3; 7 nucleotides agree with TRBD1. With V trimmed by 5 bases and J by 7 bases, 12 bases remained unmatched. This CDR3 has 15 residues. Looked up from germline, CDR1 is LNHDA and CDR2 is SQIVND (reference sequence). CDR3 sequence reads: CASSDRPGGVNTQYF. CDR3 coding DNA: TGTGCCAGTAGTGACCGCCCAGGGGGTGTAAATACGCAGTATTTT.